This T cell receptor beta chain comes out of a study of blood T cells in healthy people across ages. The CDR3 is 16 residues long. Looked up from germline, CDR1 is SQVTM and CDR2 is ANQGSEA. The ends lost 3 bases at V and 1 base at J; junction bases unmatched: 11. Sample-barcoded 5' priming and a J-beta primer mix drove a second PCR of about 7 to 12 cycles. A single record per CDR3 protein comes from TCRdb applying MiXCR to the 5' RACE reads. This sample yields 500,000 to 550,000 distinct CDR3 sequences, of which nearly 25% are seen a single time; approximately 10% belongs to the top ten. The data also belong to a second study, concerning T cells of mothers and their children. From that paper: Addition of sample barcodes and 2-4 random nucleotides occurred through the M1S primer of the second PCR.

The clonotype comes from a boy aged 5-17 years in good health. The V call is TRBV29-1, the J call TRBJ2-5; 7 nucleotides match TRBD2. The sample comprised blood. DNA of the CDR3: TGCAGCGTTGACGCCGGGGCTAGCGGAGTCCAAGAGACCCAGTACTTC. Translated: CSVDAGASGVQETQYF.